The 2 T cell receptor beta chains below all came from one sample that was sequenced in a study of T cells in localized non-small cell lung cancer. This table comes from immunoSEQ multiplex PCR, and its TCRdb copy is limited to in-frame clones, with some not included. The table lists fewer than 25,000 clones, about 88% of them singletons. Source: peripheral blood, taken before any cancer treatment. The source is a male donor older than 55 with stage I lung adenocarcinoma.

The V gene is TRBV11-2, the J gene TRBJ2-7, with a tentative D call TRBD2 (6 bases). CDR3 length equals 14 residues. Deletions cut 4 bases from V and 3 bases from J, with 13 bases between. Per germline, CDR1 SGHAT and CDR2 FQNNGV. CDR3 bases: TGTGCCAGCAGCTCGACCGGGACTTACTACGAGCAGTACTTC. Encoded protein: CASSSTGTYYEQYF.

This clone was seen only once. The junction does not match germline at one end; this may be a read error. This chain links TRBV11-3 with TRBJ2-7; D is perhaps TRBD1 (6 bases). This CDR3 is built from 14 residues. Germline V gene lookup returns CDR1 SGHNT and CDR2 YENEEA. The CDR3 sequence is CASSLEGETYEQYF. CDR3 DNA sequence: TGTGCCAGCAGCCTAGAGGGGGAAACCTACGAGCAGTACTTC.